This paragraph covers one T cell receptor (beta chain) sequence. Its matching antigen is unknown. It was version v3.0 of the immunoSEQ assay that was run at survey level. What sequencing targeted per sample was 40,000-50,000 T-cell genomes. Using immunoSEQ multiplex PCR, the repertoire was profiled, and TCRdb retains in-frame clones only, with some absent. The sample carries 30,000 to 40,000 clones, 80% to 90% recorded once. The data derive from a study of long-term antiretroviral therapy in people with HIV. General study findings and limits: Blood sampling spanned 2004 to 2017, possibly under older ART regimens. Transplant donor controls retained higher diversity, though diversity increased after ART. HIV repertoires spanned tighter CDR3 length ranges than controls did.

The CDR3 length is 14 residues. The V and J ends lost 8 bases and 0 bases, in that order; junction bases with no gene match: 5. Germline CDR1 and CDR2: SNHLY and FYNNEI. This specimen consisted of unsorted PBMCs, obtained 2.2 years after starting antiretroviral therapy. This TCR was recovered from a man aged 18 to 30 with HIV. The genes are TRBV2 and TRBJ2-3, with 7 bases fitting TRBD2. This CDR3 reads CASSWRGSTDTQYF. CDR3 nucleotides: TGTGCCAGCTCTTGGCGGGGGAGCACAGATACGCAGTATTTT.